This T cell receptor beta chain was documented in a study of blood T cell repertoires in COVID-19 (TCRdb year 2020). For context, the study as a whole: The collaborator samples originated in the United States, Italy and Spain and spanned the acute and convalescent phases of COVID-19. The material from the prospective study consisted of cDNA or gDNA derived from T cells, B-cell-depleted T cells, or PBMCs. Subjects who had been exposed to COVID-19, were actively infected with it, or had recovered from it provided the deeply sampled blood TCRbeta repertoires that made up the dataset. The repertoires were made available in a free public database intended to serve as a resource for research on the immune response to SARS-CoV-2. Samples came from the ongoing ImmuneRACE study (first 160 participants) plus 1,254 subjects from 6 global collaborators. Nearly every sample came with metadata listing a de-identified subject ID, COVID-19 status, age in years and sex. Where HLA class I and class II types were available, the types were taken from metadata supplied by the sample provider, not from assay-based typing. Overall results and qualifications from the work: Clinical and demographic metadata were provided uncurated, with the amount varying by source and participant.

The immunoSEQ Assay, a bias-controlled multiplex PCR, was used to amplify TCRbeta CDR3 regions from genomic DNA. On the authors' methods: The number of nucleated cells in each sample was estimated from the amplification of reference gene primers within the assay. To quantify the absolute abundance of each unique TCRbeta CDR3 rearrangement, sequence reads were collapsed and filtered. For each sample, productive Simpson clonality was calculated as the square root of Simpson's diversity index over productive rearrangements. TCRdb retrieved this table from immuneACCESS and kept in-frame rearrangements only. Not all clones are present; in checked studies, unresolved V genes account for under half, and no reason is known for the remainder. V and J calls and clone size are given by that table; D and trimming were obtained from the DNA. The sample data list over 250,000 clones, and about 89% of these were observed just once. The ten top clones hold approximately 12% of the sample.

Each collaborating institution followed its own protocols to collect whole blood in K2EDTA tubes. For TCRbeta analysis, collaborators shipped samples in one of three forms: frozen whole blood, isolated PBMCs, or DNA extracted from either of those sample types. After removal of 7 bases from V and 2 bases from J, the junction retains 5 bases not matched to a gene. From the germline V gene, CDR1 is MDHEN and CDR2 is SYDVKM. The CDR3 sequence holds 14 residues, the cysteine and phenylalanine included. The read is trimmed to its CDR3 DNA, 42 bases read in frame from base 1. With respect to this clone: What antigen it recognizes has not been identified. No quality values exist for individual bases; no much larger clone is one base distant.

Sequencing input: peripheral blood. The sequence joins TRBV28 to TRBJ2-7; 10 nucleotides in the junction match TRBD1. The receptor was isolated from a woman aged 55-70 years with acute or convalescent COVID-19. The CDR3 has the sequence CASTTGQGTYEQYF. In nucleotides, the sequence is TGTGCCAGCACCACGGGACAGGGGACCTACGAGCAGTACTTC.